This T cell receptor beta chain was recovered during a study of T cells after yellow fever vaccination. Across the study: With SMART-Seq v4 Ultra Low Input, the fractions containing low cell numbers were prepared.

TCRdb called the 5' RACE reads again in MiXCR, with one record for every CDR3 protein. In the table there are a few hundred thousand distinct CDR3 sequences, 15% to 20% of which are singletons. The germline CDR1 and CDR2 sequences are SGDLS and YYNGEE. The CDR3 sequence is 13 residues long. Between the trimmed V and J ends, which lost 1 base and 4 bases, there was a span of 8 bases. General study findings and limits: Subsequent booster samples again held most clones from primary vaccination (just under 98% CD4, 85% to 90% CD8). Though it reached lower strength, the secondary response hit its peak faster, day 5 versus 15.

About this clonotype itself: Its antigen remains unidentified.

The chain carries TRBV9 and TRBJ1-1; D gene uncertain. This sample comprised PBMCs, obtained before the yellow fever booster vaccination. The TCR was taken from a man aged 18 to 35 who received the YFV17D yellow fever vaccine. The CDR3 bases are TGTGCCAGCAGCGTATCCGTGGGCACTGAAGCTTTCTTT. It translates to CASSVSVGTEAFF.